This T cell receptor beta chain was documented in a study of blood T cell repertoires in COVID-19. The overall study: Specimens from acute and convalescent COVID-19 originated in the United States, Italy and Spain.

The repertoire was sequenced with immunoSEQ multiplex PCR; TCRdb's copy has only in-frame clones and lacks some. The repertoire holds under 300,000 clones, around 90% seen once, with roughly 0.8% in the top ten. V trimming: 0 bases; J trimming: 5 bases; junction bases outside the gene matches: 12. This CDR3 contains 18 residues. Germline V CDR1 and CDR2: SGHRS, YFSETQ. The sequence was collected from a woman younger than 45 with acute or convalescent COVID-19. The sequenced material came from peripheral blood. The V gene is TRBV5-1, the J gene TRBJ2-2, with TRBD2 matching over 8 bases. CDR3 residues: CASSLDLPGLGITGELFF. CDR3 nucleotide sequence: TGCGCCAGCAGCTTGGATCTTCCGGGACTAGGGATAACCGGGGAGCTGTTTTTT. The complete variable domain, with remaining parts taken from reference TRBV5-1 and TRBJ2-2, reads KAGVTQTPRYLIKTRGQQVTLSCSPISGHRSVSWYQQTPGQGLQFLFEYFSETQRNKGNFPGRFSGRQFSNSRSEMNVSTLELGDSALYLCASSLDLPGLGITGELFFGEGSRLTVL.